The entry below describes one T cell receptor (beta chain). Its target antigen remains unknown. No much larger clone exists at a distance of one base, and base qualities are not known. The CDR3 contains 15 residues, cysteine and phenylalanine counted. Only the CDR3 region is kept as DNA, spanning 45 bases read in frame from base 1. Via the germline V gene, CDR1 is SGHDT and CDR2 YYEEEE. Trimming removed 6 bases from V and 2 bases from J, leaving 16 bases between the germline ends. The entry originates in a study of T cells and copy number aberrations in small-cell lung cancer (dated by TCRdb to about 2021). At the level of the whole study: Whole-exome sequencing of the same tumor regions was paired with TCR repertoire sequencing so that T cell metrics could be related to mutations and copy number aberrations. Tumor TCR data existed for roughly 18 patients, while under 15 patients had TCR data covering both tumor and normal tissue. The investigation overall reported the following: A small sample size, resulting from surgical resection being uncommon in small-cell lung cancer, limited the study, and the findings need validation. Lower T-cell density, richness and clonality were observed in tumors than in adjacent lung tissue, although the difference in density was not significant. All specimens were formalin-fixed paraffin-embedded tissue, which is known to introduce sequencing artifacts.

Patients with limited-stage small-cell lung cancer who underwent surgical resection in Hangzhou, China, between about 2007 and 2021 were included as donors. Every donor went straight to surgery with no preoperative chemotherapy or radiotherapy, and no donor was given immunotherapy either before or after surgery. In the sequenced cohort of roughly 19 patients, every patient was either a smoker or a heavy second-hand smoker. Adjacent normal lung tissue was taken at least 2 cm away from the tumor margin, and two pathologists confirmed morphologically that the tissue was free of malignant cells. Multi-region TCR-beta sequencing of resected limited-stage small-cell lung cancers and of tumor-adjacent lung tissue was performed to characterize T cell repertoire heterogeneity. The AllPrep DNA/RNA FFPE Kit (Qiagen) was used to extract genomic DNA from FFPE tissue. The immunoSEQ hsTCRB Kit was used with multiplexed V- and J-gene primers to amplify TCR-beta CDR3 regions from genomic DNA. Unique DNA barcodes were added in a second PCR, and the samples were pooled together with a negative control and a positive control. Sequencing of the pooled TCR-beta libraries was performed on an Illumina MiSeq using a 150-cycle paired-end protocol. The original methods were these. Adaptive Biotechnologies processed the raw sequencing data and produced a report containing normalized, annotated TCR-beta repertoires. T-cell density was computed as TCR-beta templates normalized to usable DNA, which was estimated by amplifying housekeeping genes. Richness was the count of unique rearrangements, and clonality was defined as 1 minus Pielou's evenness. TCRdb took this table from immuneACCESS and kept in-frame rearrangements with V and J called. Such tables lack part of the clones; where checked against another copy, unresolved V genes explain under half of the gap, and the rest is unexplained. That table is the source of V, J and clone size, and D and trimming were worked out from the DNA. This sample holds roughly 1,600 clones; 70% to 90% were observed only once. Of the sample, roughly 6.2% is held by the ten largest clones.

Sequences were obtained from normal tissue next to the tumor. Recombination joined TRBV5-6 with TRBJ2-3; the D gene is perhaps TRBD2, on 5 matching bases. The receptor's source is a man in his sixties with small cell lung cancer. The DNA is TGTGCCAGCAAGGACGGGGTTTTGAACACAGATACGCAGTATTTT. Translated, this gives CASKDGVLNTDTQYF.